A single sample gave rise to the 11 T cell receptor beta chains below, sequenced in a study of shared clonotypes between healthy human individuals. TCRdb keeps only in-frame clones here, not all; method: immunoSEQ multiplex PCR. The sample holds about 2.3 million clones, approximately 95% seen once. Sequencing used naive CD4+ T cells from PBMCs. The sample's subset: CD45RA+ positively selected. The receptors here all came from a man between 18 and 29 years old in good health. Some clones in this sample may be carry-over from other donors' samples.

The V gene is TRBV4-3, the J gene TRBJ1-2; no reliable D call. V lost 3 bases and J 4 bases, leaving 12 bases between the germline ends. CDR1 and CDR2 from the germline V gene are LGHNA and YSLEER. The CDR3 length is 14 residues. The CDR3 here is CASSQDVIGYGYTF. CDR3 nucleotide sequence: TGCGCCAGCAGCCAGGACGTAATTGGCTATGGCTACACCTTC.

The chain uses TRBV19 and TRBJ2-3, with 9 nucleotides matching TRBD1. The CDR3 has 14 amino acids. The V gene end was trimmed by 6 bases and the J gene end by 0 bases; junction bases not matched to a gene: 1. The V gene's germline CDR1 is LNHDA and CDR2 SQIVND (reference sequence). Here the CDR3 reads CASRDRGSTDTQYF. The CDR3 DNA reads as TGTGCCAGTAGAGACAGGGGGAGCACAGATACGCAGTATTTT. The full variable domain, with the rest looked up from reference TRBV19 and TRBJ2-3, is DGGITQSPKYLFRKEGQNVTLSCEQNLNHDAMYWYRQDPGQGLRLIYYSQIVNDFQKGDIAEGYSVSREKKESFPLTVTSAQKNPTAFYLCASRDRGSTDTQYFGPGTRLTVL.

The chain recombines TRBV30 with TRBJ1-6; D unresolved. The germline V gene has CDR1 GTSNPN and CDR2 SVGIG (reference sequence). The CDR3 runs to 14 residues. The germline V and J ends were trimmed by 0 bases and 3 bases, with 6 bases remaining between them. For the CDR3, the DNA is TGTGCCTGGAGTGTAGGGAACTATAATTCACCCCTCCACTTT. Protein product: CAWSVGNYNSPLHF.

The V and J genes are TRBV5-1 and TRBJ2-2; D unresolved. From germline, CDR1 is SGHRS and CDR2 YFSETQ. The CDR3 runs to 14 residues. Trimming stripped 7 bases from V and 4 bases from J, with 14 bases between. Here the CDR3 reads CASLVSTGTGELFF. The CDR3 nucleotides read TGCGCCAGCCTAGTCTCCACCGGCACCGGGGAGCTGTTTTTT. Based on the CDR3 plus reference TRBV5-1 and TRBJ2-2, the full variable domain is KAGVTQTPRYLIKTRGQQVTLSCSPISGHRSVSWYQQTPGQGLQFLFEYFSETQRNKGNFPGRFSGRQFSNSRSEMNVSTLELGDSALYLCASLVSTGTGELFFGEGSRLTVL.

This clone was seen a single time. V gene TRBV9 combines with J gene TRBJ1-1; D is possibly TRBD1 (6 bases). V was trimmed by 7 bases and J by 2 bases, leaving 12 bases between them. Germline CDR1 reads SGDLS; CDR2 reads YYNGEE. The CDR3 has 13 amino acids. Written as DNA, the CDR3 is TGTGCCAGCCCGGGGGGGGGCAACACTGAAGCTTTCTTT. Translating it yields CASPGGGNTEAFF.

The CDR3 DNA follows: TGTGCCAGCAGTTTATTTTATCCCAACCCAGATCTGGATACGCAGTATTTT. It codes for CASSLFYPNPDLDTQYF. The chain uses TRBV28 and TRBJ2-3; D gene uncertain. V was trimmed by 1 base and J by 6 bases, leaving 20 bases between them. Germline CDR1 and CDR2: MDHEN and SYDVKM. This CDR3 contains 17 residues.

The chain combines TRBV5-1 with TRBJ2-2; D gene uncertain. The CDR3 spans 16 residues. Germline CDR1 is SGHRS and CDR2 is YFSETQ. Trimming removed 1 base from V and 1 base from J, with 11 bases in between. DNA of the CDR3: TGCGCCAGCAGCTTGAGGGAATCACAGAACACCGGGGAGCTGTTTTTT. Translating it yields CASSLRESQNTGELFF.

This chain uses TRBV28 with TRBJ2-7; TRBD2 matches at 11 bases. V lost 3 bases and J lost 4; bases outside the gene matches: 5. The CDR3 length is 15 residues. Germline CDR1 reads MDHEN; CDR2 reads SYDVKM. The CDR3 DNA follows: TGTGCCAGCAGTTTGGTAGCGGGAGGGCTATACGAGCAGTACTTC. Translation gives CASSLVAGGLYEQYF.

The rearrangement joins TRBV10-3 to TRBJ1-2, with 8 positions matching TRBD1. V gave up 10 bases and J gave up 3 bases; unmatched junction bases: 4. Germline V gene sequence: CDR1 ENHRY, CDR2 SYGVKD. CDR3 length: 12 residues. The CDR3 loop is CATLQGDYGYTF. DNA of the CDR3: TGTGCCACACTACAGGGGGACTATGGCTACACCTTC.

The chain employs TRBV6-1 and TRBJ1-1; a weak D match, TRBD1 (5 bases). Germline V gene data show CDR1 as MNHNS and CDR2 as SASEGT. There are 13 residues in the CDR3. Between the trimmed V and J ends, which lost 6 bases and 2 bases, there was a span of 10 bases. CDR3 nucleotides: TGTGCCAGCAGCTTAGACAGTAACACTGAAGCTTTCTTT. It codes for CASSLDSNTEAFF.

The genes are TRBV5-1 and TRBJ2-7; D is undetermined. Germline V lookup: CDR1 SGHRS, CDR2 YFSETQ. V was clipped by 4 bases and J by 3 bases, with 11 bases between them. This CDR3 has 13 residues. This CDR3 reads CASSTDPYYEQYF. For the CDR3, the DNA is TGCGCCAGCAGCACCGACCCTTACTACGAGCAGTACTTC.